The present entry profiles one TCR beta chain with its context. The antigen this receptor binds is unknown. At one boundary the junction diverges from the germline segment, which might be a read error. Read against the paper, the sample's time point label means: cells obtained before transplantation from donor or recipient. CD3+CD4+ and CD3+CD8+ populations were FACS-sorted from unstimulated pre-transplant donor and recipient cells taken from spleen or lymph nodes. Library creation used the immunoSEQ multiplex PCR assay. For most patients, genomic DNA was isolated using the Qiagen DNeasy Blood and Tissue Kit and was shipped frozen to Adaptive Biotechnologies for TCR sequencing. For most patients, high-throughput TCR-beta CDR3 sequencing of genomic DNA was performed by Adaptive Biotechnologies. The published analysis was carried out like this. TCR sequencing data for over 15 patients were retrieved from Adaptive's ImmunoSEQ software; a few other patients were processed with MiXCR and VDJtools. To correct CD4 versus CD8 sorting errors, sequences present in both subsets at a frequency ratio below 5:1 were removed. Because the origin of CDR3 nucleotide sequences shared between donor and recipient could not be assigned, those sequences were removed. To count as alloreactive, a clone needed at least 2-fold expansion over unstimulated cells and a minimum CFSE-low frequency of 0.002% (template counts) or 0.001% (read counts). Clones detected in sequenced pre-transplant spleen, lymph node, or MLR CFSE-low populations of the donor or recipient were defined as mappable. Cumulative frequency of alloreactive clones was calculated as a percentage of all sequences weighted by copy number. TCRdb carries this immuneACCESS record with in-frame sequences only. Its versions omit some clonotypes, under half of them owing to an unresolved V gene in the studies checked, with the rest unexplained. V, J and clone size are taken as reported in that table, and D and trimming were inferred from the DNA itself. In all, the sample holds about 73,000 clones, and 90% of those were seen once. Less than 5% of the sample rests with the top ten.

The sample is drawn from a study of graft-versus-host responses after intestinal transplantation (dated by TCRdb to the early 2020s). Looking at the study overall: Multivisceral, liver-intestinal, or isolated intestinal transplants were received by the recipients. All recipients received anti-thymocyte globulin induction followed by maintenance tacrolimus and steroids for approximately 3 years. Bulk TCR-beta CDR3 sequencing was used to track graft-versus-host and host-versus-graft alloreactive T cell clones in the graft, circulation and bone marrow after intestinal transplantation. Alloreactive clones were identified by sequencing pre-transplant mixed lymphocyte reaction products and comparing these products with unstimulated pre-transplant donor and recipient T cells. The cohort enrolled some 23 intestinal transplant recipients, one of whom was a retransplant, and 3 patients without pretransplant specimens were excluded. Donor T cell macrochimerism was defined as a peak of at least 4% donor T cells among recipient peripheral blood mononuclear cells. Rather than going through the commercial service, samples from a few later patients were sequenced in-house on an Illumina MiSeq and processed with MiXCR.

Overall results and qualifications from the work: Early after transplant, peak levels of circulating GvH clones were found to be associated with declines in HvG clones. In the allografts of patients with donor T cell macrochimerism, GvH to HvG T cell clonal ratios were high. Conclusions were limited by the relatively low number and heterogeneity of intestinal transplant patients. GvH clones were detected in recipient bone marrow, and some of these GvH clones were observed earlier in ileal mucosa or blood, consistent with an intestinal mucosal origin.

The sample consisted of unstimulated CD8+ T cells sorted from spleen or lymph node cells, taken before transplant. The clonotype comes from a human donor who was the organ donor for an intestinal transplant.

The DNA is TGCGCCAGCAGCAAAGACTCTAATGAGCAGTTCTTC. The encoded protein is CASSKDSNEQFF. Recombination joined TRBV4-1 with TRBJ2-1; the D gene assignment is ambiguous. There are 12 amino acids in the CDR3, from cysteine to phenylalanine inclusive. Left in the record is the CDR3 DNA by itself, 36 bases read in frame from the first base. CDR1 MGHRA and CDR2 YSYEKL are derived from the germline V gene.